Sequencing of this TCR beta chain was carried out in a study of blood T cell repertoires in COVID-19. This CDR3 spans 15 amino acids. The trim removed 0 bases at V and 6 bases at J, leaving 9 bases unmatched. CDR1 SGHNT and CDR2 YYREEE come from the germline V gene (reference sequence). Study members were between roughly 18 and 90 years old and lived in roughly 24 US regions. Assignments of participants to cohorts depended upon their own reported clinical history. Under the authors' procedure: Amplification of reference gene primers provided the estimated nucleated cell counts. The method was immunoSEQ multiplex PCR; TCRdb's version includes in-frame clones alone and lacks a portion of them. V and J calls and clone size are copied from that table; D and trimming were computed from the DNA. The data contain about 280,000 clones, about 90% of them singletons.

The source of this sequence is a woman aged 25 to 39 with acute COVID-19. The sequenced sample consisted of PBMCs or T cells enriched from blood (not recorded which). The J gene is TRBJ2-7, the V gene TRBV5-4; TRBD1 matches at 7 bases. DNA of the CDR3: TGTGCCAGCAGCTTGGGCACCGGGACAGACCGCGAGCAGTACTTC. Amino acid sequence: CASSLGTGTDREQYF.